The 22 T cell receptor beta chains below all came from one sample that was sequenced in a study of CD8 T cells in ankylosing spondylitis. General study points: Blood from ankylosing spondylitis patients appeared to carry a characteristic roughly eight-variant TCR beta motif.

Antigens for these TCRs are unknown. Using its own MiXCR run on the 5' RACE reads, TCRdb lists one record per CDR3 protein. The profile shows some 800,000 distinct CDR3 sequences, about 10% of them singletons. The specimen was blood, either unsorted or a sorted T cell fraction (not recorded which). These receptors were collected from a male donor with ankylosing spondylitis.

This clonotype was picked up many times. The chain combines TRBV5-6 with TRBJ2-1, with D unclear. CDR1 SGHDT and CDR2 YYEEEE come from the germline V gene. CDR3 length equals 13 residues. The V end was cut by 0 bases, the J end by 15 bases, with 16 bases between. CDR3 in amino acids: CASSLAAALGSFF. The CDR3 DNA sequence: TGTGCCAGCAGCTTGGCAGCCGCCCTAGGGTCGTTCTTC. The full variable domain, its missing parts supplied by reference TRBV5-6 and TRBJ2-1, is DAGVTQSPTHLIKTRGQQVTLRCSPKSGHDTVSWYQQALGQGPQFIFQYYEEEERQRGNFPDRFSGHQFPNYSSELNVNALLLGDSALYLCASSLAAALGSFFGPGTRLTVL.

The chain has TRBV15 and TRBJ1-2; no clear D gene. This CDR3 is 12 amino acids long. Germline V gene data show CDR1 as LNHNV and CDR2 as YYDKDF (reference sequence). Trimming took 2 bases from V and 4 from J, leaving 5 bases between them. The DNA for the CDR3 is TGTGCCACCAGCAGACTAGGCTATGGCTACACCTTC. This translates into CATSRLGYGYTF. The full variable domain, with the rest looked up from reference TRBV15 and TRBJ1-2, is DAMVIQNPRYQVTQFGKPVTLSCSQTLNHNVMYWYQQKSSQAPKLLFHYYDKDFNNEADTPDNFQSRRPNTSFCFLDIRSPGLGDTAMYLCATSRLGYGYTFGSGTRLTVV.

The chain combines TRBV10-3 with TRBJ1-5; weak D call: TRBD1 (6 bases). Trimming pared 3 bases from V and 2 bases from J, leaving 11 bases between. The length of the CDR3 is 15 residues. Germline V gene data show CDR1 as ENHRY and CDR2 as SYGVKD. CDR3 sequence: CAISDRGKGNQPQHF. The CDR3 DNA sequence: TGTGCCATCAGTGACAGGGGTAAAGGCAATCAGCCCCAGCATTTT.

This clonotype appeared many times. The rearrangement joins TRBV4-3 to TRBJ1-2; D perhaps matches TRBD1 (5 bases). Germline CDR1 is LGHNA and CDR2 is YSLEER. V shed 0 bases and J shed 8 bases, with 19 bases lying between them. This CDR3 has 16 residues. In DNA form, the CDR3 reads TGCGCCAGCAGCCAAGAATGGGCACAGGAAAGTACGGGCTACACCTTC. It is translated as CASSQEWAQESTGYTF.

The sample holds many counts of this clonotype. The chain employs TRBV20-1 and TRBJ2-2, with D uncertain. Germline lookup yields CDR1 DFQATT and CDR2 SNEGSKA (reference sequence). Trimming stripped 1 base from V and 3 bases from J, with 9 bases between. The CDR3 is 14 residues long. Written as DNA, the CDR3 is TGCAGTGCTAGAGCTCCTTTCGACACCGGGGAGCTGTTTTTT. This codes for CSARAPFDTGELFF.

This clonotype was observed a few times. This sequence joins TRBV20-1 and TRBJ2-5; no clear D. Trimming took 4 bases from V and 1 from J, leaving 16 bases between them. Germline V CDR1 and CDR2: DFQATT, SNEGSKA (reference sequence). This CDR3 contains 15 residues. CDR3 DNA sequence: TGCAGTGCTAAGGCCAACTTCGGACGCCAAGAGACCCAGTACTTC. Its translation: CSAKANFGRQETQYF.

The genes are TRBV5-1 and TRBJ2-1, with D maybe TRBD2 (7 bases). Trimming left V 3 bases short and J 7 bases short, with 11 bases between. CDR1 is SGHRS and CDR2 is YFSETQ in the germline V gene. This CDR3 is 13 amino acids long. DNA of the CDR3: TGCGCCAGCAGCTGGGGGGGCACGAATGAGCAGTTCTTC. Residues: CASSWGGTNEQFF.

This clonotype has ten or more counts. This chain joins TRBV25-1 and TRBJ2-5; tentatively, D is TRBD2 (5 bases). Germline values: CDR1 MGHDK, CDR2 SYGVNS. Trimming pared 8 bases from V and 5 bases from J, leaving 12 bases between. This CDR3 has 12 amino acids. The CDR3 DNA sequence: TGTGCCAGCTCGAGGGTTCGCGAGACCCAGTACTTC. Its protein product is CASSRVRETQYF.

In its sample, this clonotype was seen a few times. This chain joins TRBV4-1 and TRBJ2-7; 10 bases are a match to TRBD2. This CDR3 comprises 15 residues. Losses at the gene ends were 0 bases for V and 6 bases for J; bases not matched to a gene: 5. The germline V gene encodes CDR1 MGHRA and CDR2 YSYEKL. The CDR3 sequence: CASSQEASGSREQYF. CDR3 DNA: TGCGCCAGCAGCCAAGAAGCTAGCGGGAGCCGCGAGCAGTACTTC.

The chain is built from TRBV4-3 and TRBJ1-1, with D perhaps TRBD1 (6 bases). The length of the CDR3 is 14 residues. V was trimmed by 6 bases and J by 4 bases, leaving 15 bases between them. Germline CDR1 reads LGHNA; CDR2 reads YSLEER. The CDR3 sequence is CASRVYRVGTEAFF. The CDR3 coding sequence is TGCGCCAGCAGGGTCTACAGGGTAGGCACTGAAGCTTTCTTT.

This clonotype was found many times. The rearrangement joins TRBV10-3 to TRBJ1-5; possibly TRBD1 for D (5 bases). CDR3 length: 14 residues. Trimming took off 0 bases at V and 7 bases at J, with 10 bases between the two ends. CDR1 is ENHRY and CDR2 is SYGVKD in the germline V gene. The CDR3 protein is CAISESRGDQPQHF. The CDR3 coding sequence is TGTGCCATCAGTGAGTCAAGGGGAGACCAGCCCCAGCATTTT.

This clonotype appeared many times. The chain employs TRBV9 and TRBJ2-3; 7 positions match TRBD2. The germline V gene has CDR1 SGDLS and CDR2 YYNGEE. The CDR3 extends over 15 amino acids. After removal of 1 base from V and 2 bases from J, the junction contained 4 bases not matched to a gene. The CDR3 DNA sequence: TGTGCCAGCAGCGTATCAGCGGGATACACAGATACGCAGTATTTT. Translated, it gives CASSVSAGYTDTQYF.

This clonotype has a handful of counts. The chain recombines TRBV29-1 with TRBJ2-7; D gene ambiguous. The CDR3 contains 12 residues. From germline, CDR1 is SQVTM and CDR2 ANQGSEA. V shed 4 bases and J shed 4 bases, with 11 bases lying between them. CDR3 nucleotides: TGCAGCGTTGGCCCAGACACGTACGAGCAGTACTTC. Its translation is CSVGPDTYEQYF.

This clonotype was observed a few times. The rearrangement links TRBV25-1 to TRBJ1-5; D is uncertain. Germline CDR1 MGHDK, CDR2 SYGVNS. The CDR3 length is 13 residues. Trimming shortened V by 3 bases and J by 10 bases, and 13 bases separated the two germline ends. As DNA, the CDR3 is TGTGCCAGCAGTGACCGGGTTAAAGGACCCCAGCATTTT. Its protein is CASSDRVKGPQHF.

This clonotype has a handful of counts. The gene calls are TRBV6-1 and TRBJ2-2, with D possibly being TRBD1 (6 bases). CDR1 MNHNS and CDR2 SASEGT come from the germline V gene. Trimming took off 4 bases at V and 5 bases at J, with 23 bases between the two ends. This CDR3 has 18 amino acids. This CDR3 reads CASSVLTGTSRQTGELFF. The CDR3 region has the DNA TGTGCCAGCAGTGTCCTAACCGGGACAAGTCGGCAGACCGGGGAGCTGTTTTTT.

This clonotype was observed a handful of times. The chain links TRBV5-1 to TRBJ2-1; 8 bases are a match to TRBD1. The germline V gene encodes CDR1 SGHRS and CDR2 YFSETQ. V lost 7 bases, J lost 9 bases, and 12 bases stayed unmatched. This CDR3 region has 14 residues. CDR3 region: CASGQGKGYGEQFF. The CDR3 DNA reads as TGCGCCAGCGGACAGGGAAAGGGTTATGGTGAGCAGTTCTTC.

The CDR3 sequence: CSGRQGAQPQHF. The CDR3 DNA sequence: TGCAGTGGCAGACAGGGGGCCCAGCCCCAGCATTTT. The V call is TRBV20-1, the J call TRBJ1-5, with 10 bases aligning to TRBD1. The germline CDR1 and CDR2 sequences are DFQATT and SNEGSKA (reference sequence). Losses at the gene ends were 7 bases for V and 7 bases for J; bases not matched to a gene: 4. The CDR3 is 12 amino acids.

This clonotype was counted at least ten times. The chain is built from TRBV20-1 and TRBJ1-2; perhaps TRBD1 as D (5 bases). The germline gives CDR1 DFQATT, CDR2 SNEGSKA (reference sequence). The CDR3 sequence is 14 residues long. With 6 bases removed from V and 5 bases from J, the gap between germline ends came to 19 bases. The CDR3 sequence is CSAPGLLEGYGYTF. The CDR3 nucleotides read TGCAGTGCCCCGGGACTGCTAGAGGGGTATGGCTACACCTTC.

The chain recombines TRBV6-2 or TRBV6-3 with TRBJ2-1; 7 bases are shared with TRBD1. The V gene's germline CDR1 is MNHEY and CDR2 SVGEGT. Unmatched junction bases numbered 10, after V lost 6 bases and J lost 2 bases. CDR3 length equals 16 residues. CDR3 protein: CASSPPEGQTYNEQFF. The CDR3 DNA reads as TGTGCCAGCAGCCCCCCCGAGGGACAGACCTACAATGAGCAGTTCTTC.

V and J are TRBV6-5 and TRBJ2-7; D possibly corresponds to TRBD1 (5 bases). CDR3 size: 14 residues. In germline, CDR1 is MNHEY, CDR2 SVGAGI. Trimming removed 0 bases at V and 6 bases at J, with 12 bases between. CDR3: CASSYSGRGREQYF. The CDR3 DNA follows: TGTGCCAGCAGTTACTCGGGGCGTGGACGCGAGCAGTACTTC.

This clonotype was counted a single time. The genes are TRBV28 and TRBJ2-7, with unresolved D. The CDR3 length is 10 residues. Trimming removed 10 bases from V and 3 bases from J, with 7 bases in between. Per the germline V gene, CDR1 is MDHEN and CDR2 is SYDVKM. The DNA for the CDR3 is TGTGCCACACTTAACTACGAGCAGTACTTC. Protein: CATLNYEQYF.

The chain combines TRBV5-1 with TRBJ2-1; 8 nucleotides align to TRBD1. Germline values: CDR1 SGHRS, CDR2 YFSETQ. Trimming at V came to 4 bases and at J to 5 bases, leaving 5 bases not matched to a gene. This CDR3 contains 14 residues. CDR3 in DNA: TGCGCCAGCAGCGACCAGGGGGCGGACAATGAGCAGTTCTTC. It encodes CASSDQGADNEQFF.